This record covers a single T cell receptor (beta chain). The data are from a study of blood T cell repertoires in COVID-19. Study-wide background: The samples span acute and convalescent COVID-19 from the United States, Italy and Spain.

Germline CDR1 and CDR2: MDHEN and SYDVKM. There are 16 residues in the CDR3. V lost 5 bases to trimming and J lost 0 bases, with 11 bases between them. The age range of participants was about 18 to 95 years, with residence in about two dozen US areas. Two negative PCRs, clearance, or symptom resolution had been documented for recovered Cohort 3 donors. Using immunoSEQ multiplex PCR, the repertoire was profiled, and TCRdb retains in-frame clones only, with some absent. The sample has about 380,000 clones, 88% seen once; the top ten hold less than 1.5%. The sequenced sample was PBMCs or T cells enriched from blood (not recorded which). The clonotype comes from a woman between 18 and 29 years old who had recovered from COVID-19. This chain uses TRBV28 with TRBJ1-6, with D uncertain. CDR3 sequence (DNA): TGTGCCAGCAGTACCATTGAGCACTCCTATAATTCACCCCTCCACTTT. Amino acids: CASSTIEHSYNSPLHF.